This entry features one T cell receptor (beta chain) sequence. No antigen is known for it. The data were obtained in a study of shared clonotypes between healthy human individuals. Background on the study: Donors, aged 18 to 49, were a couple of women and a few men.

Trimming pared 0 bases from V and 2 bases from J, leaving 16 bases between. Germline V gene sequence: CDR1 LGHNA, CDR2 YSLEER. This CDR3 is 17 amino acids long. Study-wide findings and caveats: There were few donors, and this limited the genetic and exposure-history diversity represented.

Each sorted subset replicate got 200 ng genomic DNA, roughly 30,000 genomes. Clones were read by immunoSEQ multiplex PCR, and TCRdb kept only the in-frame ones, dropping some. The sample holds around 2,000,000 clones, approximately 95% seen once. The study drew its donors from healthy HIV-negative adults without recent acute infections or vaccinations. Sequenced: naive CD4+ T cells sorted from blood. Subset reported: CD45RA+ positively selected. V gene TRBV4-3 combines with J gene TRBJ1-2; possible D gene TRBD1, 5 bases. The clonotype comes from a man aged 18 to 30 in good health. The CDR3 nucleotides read TGCGCCAGCAGCCAAGATCTCCTTGGGGGAAGGAACTATGGCTACACCTTC. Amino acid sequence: CASSQDLLGGRNYGYTF.